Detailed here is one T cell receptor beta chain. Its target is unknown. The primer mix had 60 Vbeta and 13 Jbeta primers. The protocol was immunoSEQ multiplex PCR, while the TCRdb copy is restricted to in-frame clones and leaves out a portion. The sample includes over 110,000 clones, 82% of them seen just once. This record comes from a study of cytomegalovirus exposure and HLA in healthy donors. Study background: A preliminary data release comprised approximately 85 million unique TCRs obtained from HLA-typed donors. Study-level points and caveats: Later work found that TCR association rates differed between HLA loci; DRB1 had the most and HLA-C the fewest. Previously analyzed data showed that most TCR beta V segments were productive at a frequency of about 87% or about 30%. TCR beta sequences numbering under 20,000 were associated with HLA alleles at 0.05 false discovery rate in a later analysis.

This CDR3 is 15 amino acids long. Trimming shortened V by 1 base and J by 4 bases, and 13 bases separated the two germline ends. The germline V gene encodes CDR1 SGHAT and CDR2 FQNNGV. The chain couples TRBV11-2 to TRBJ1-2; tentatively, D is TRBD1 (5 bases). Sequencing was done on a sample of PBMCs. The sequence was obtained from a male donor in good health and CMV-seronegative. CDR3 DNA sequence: TGTGCCAGCAGCTTAGGTGTCGGCGGGGGCTATGGCTACACCTTC. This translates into CASSLGVGGGYGYTF.